Listed here are 27 T cell receptor beta chains from one sample, sequenced in a study of spatial heterogeneity in lung cancer. Findings and limits, study-wide: Tumors with more nonsynonymous mutations had more expanded intratumoral alpha and beta TCRs.

Via MiXCR, TCRdb re-called the 5' RACE reads, giving one row per CDR3 protein. The sample lists approximately 11,000 distinct CDR3 sequences; about 5.5% were seen once. These TCRs are of unknown antigen specificity. Time point in this sample: sample taken at primary tumor resection. The starting material was lung tumor tissue, obtained at surgery. Receptor source: a male donor with early-stage non-small cell lung cancer.

In this sample, this clonotype turned up many times. This beta chain is a stray sequence in a library constructed for alpha chains; its clone size is not meaningful. This chain connects TRBV28 to TRBJ1-1; D not resolved. Germline V gives CDR1 MDHEN, CDR2 SYDVKM. V shed 2 bases and J shed 1 base, with 8 bases lying between them. This CDR3 has 14 residues. The CDR3 spells CASSLMGRNTEAFF. CDR3 in DNA: TGTGCCAGCAGTTTAATGGGGAGGAACACTGAAGCTTTCTTT.

Note on this clonotype: Since it is a stray read in a library aimed at alpha chains, this beta chain has a size that is not meaningful. The gene calls are TRBV5-6 and TRBJ2-1; D is ambiguous. There are 15 residues in the CDR3. Per germline, CDR1 SGHDT and CDR2 YYEEEE. V dropped 0 bases and J dropped 0 bases, with 7 bases sitting between them. CDR3 DNA: TGTGCCAGCAGCTTGGACCCGGGCTCCTACAATGAGCAGTTCTTC. It translates to CASSLDPGSYNEQFF.

This clonotype has a count of ten or more. This beta chain represents an off-target read in a library built for alpha chains; its size is of limited meaning. The V and J genes are TRBV7-2 and TRBJ1-3, with D possibly being TRBD1 (6 bases). The CDR3 length is 15 residues. CDR1 SGHTA and CDR2 FQGNSA come from the germline V gene. V shed 3 bases and J shed 3 bases, with 12 bases lying between them. CDR3 DNA: TGTGCCAGCAGCTTCACAGGGACTGGTGGAAACACCATATATTTT. Protein sequence: CASSFTGTGGNTIYF.

At least ten counts were recorded for this clonotype. This beta chain turned up in a library designed for alpha chains; as an off-target read, its abundance says little. CDR3: CASSLEKSGYTF. Here the CDR3 DNA reads TGTGCCAGCAGCTTAGAAAAGAGTGGCTACACCTTC. J is TRBJ1-2 and V is TRBV7-2; no clear D. Trimming removed 1 base at V and 7 bases at J, with 7 bases between. Germline CDR1 reads SGHTA; CDR2 reads FQGNSA. This CDR3 comprises 12 residues.

Many counts were recorded for this clonotype. This beta chain is an off-target read within a library intended for alpha chains, so its frequency means little. The chain recombines TRBV10-3 with TRBJ2-7; D is unresolved. The CDR3 extends over 13 amino acids. From germline, CDR1 is ENHRY and CDR2 SYGVKD. V lost 6 bases and J 1 base, leaving 10 bases between the germline ends. CDR3 bases: TGTGCCATCAGCGATACACGTTCCTACGAGCAGTACTTC. This gives the protein CAISDTRSYEQYF.

This clonotype was seen ten or more times. This beta chain came through as a stray read in a library set up for alpha chains, and its size says little. The chain uses TRBV14 and TRBJ1-2, with TRBD1 as a possible D gene (6 bases). Trimming pared 5 bases from V and 4 bases from J, leaving 14 bases between. This CDR3 has 14 amino acids. Germline values: CDR1 SGHDN, CDR2 FVKESK. CDR3 protein: CASSARRGPYGYTF. The CDR3 coding sequence is TGTGCCAGCAGCGCTCGCAGGGGCCCCTATGGCTACACCTTC.

A word on this clonotype: This beta chain appears as a stray read in a library generated for alpha chains; its size is not informative. This chain joins TRBV7-9 and TRBJ2-7; D is unclear. CDR1 SEHNR and CDR2 FQNEAQ come from the germline V gene (reference sequence). Trimming took off 8 bases at V and 6 bases at J, with 14 bases between the two ends. The CDR3 sequence is 12 residues long. The CDR3 sequence: CASPQIVSEQYF. The CDR3 coding sequence is TGTGCCAGCCCCCAGATTGTCAGCGAGCAGTACTTC. Together with reference TRBV7-9 and TRBJ2-7, the CDR3 gives the full variable domain: DTGVSQNPRHKITKRGQNVTFRCDPISEHNRLYWYRQTLGQGPEFLTYFQNEAQLEKSRLLSDRFSAERPKGSFSTLEIQRTEQGDSAMYLCASPQIVSEQYFGPGTRLTVT.

This clonotype was counted ten times or more. A library prepared for alpha chains yielded this beta chain as an off-target read; its size is of little meaning. V is TRBV6-1 and J is TRBJ1-2, with TRBD1 identical over 10 bases. V lost 0 bases and J lost 5; bases outside the gene matches: 6. The germline V gene has CDR1 MNHNS and CDR2 SASEGT. CDR3 size: 16 residues. The CDR3 region is CASSEAGTGVSYGYTF. The CDR3 bases are TGTGCCAGCAGTGAAGCCGGGACAGGGGTATCGTATGGCTACACCTTC.

This clonotype was seen at least ten times. The library was built for alpha chains, so this beta chain is an off-target read and its size means little. CDR3 in amino acids: CATTGQGAAFF. CDR3 nucleotide sequence: TGTGCCACCACAGGACAGGGGGCAGCTTTCTTT. The chain combines TRBV10-3 with TRBJ1-1; 11 bases map to TRBD1. This CDR3 comprises 11 residues. V shed 10 bases and J 10 bases; nucleotides not matched to a gene: 5. In germline, CDR1 is ENHRY, CDR2 SYGVKD.

This clonotype was counted at least ten times. This beta chain is a stray read from a library made for alpha chains; its abundance is not meaningful. CDR3 region: CASSYQTPGLANYGYTF. CDR3 coding DNA: TGTGCCAGCAGTTACCAGACACCGGGGCTAGCGAACTATGGCTACACCTTC. The gene calls are TRBV6-5 and TRBJ1-2, with a possible D match to TRBD1 (5 bases). Trimming removed 2 bases at V and 2 bases at J, with 18 bases between. This CDR3 spans 17 amino acids. From germline, CDR1 is MNHEY and CDR2 SVGAGI.

This clonotype was found many times. Because the library targeted alpha chains, this beta chain is an off-target read whose size means little. The chain couples TRBV27 to TRBJ2-5; maybe TRBD1 (6 bases). The CDR3 spans 14 residues. Germline V gene sequence: CDR1 MNHEY, CDR2 SMNVEV (reference sequence). V was pared by 4 bases and J by 5 bases, with 14 bases between. The CDR3 protein is CASSYLGAEETQYF. DNA of the CDR3: TGTGCCAGCAGTTATTTGGGGGCAGAGGAGACCCAGTACTTC.

This clonotype was counted at least ten times. Because the library targeted alpha chains, this beta chain is an off-target read whose size means little. The chain recombines TRBV2 with TRBJ2-7, with 9 bases matching TRBD2. Trimming took 3 bases from V and 5 from J; bases not matched to a gene: 2. Looked up from germline, CDR1 is SNHLY and CDR2 is FYNNEI. The CDR3 sequence is 13 residues long. The CDR3 DNA follows: TGTGCCAGCAGTGACCAGCGGGAGGACGAGCAGTACTTC. As protein: CASSDQREDEQYF.

As concerns this clonotype: A much larger clone differs by one base, so this may be a read error. The CDR3 end shows no conserved phenylalanine or tryptophan, and so a read error is likely. Since the library was made to target alpha chains, this beta chain is a stray read and its abundance is not meaningful. The chain carries TRBV11-2 and TRBJ2-7; unclear D gene. Germline V gives CDR1 SGHAT, CDR2 FQNNGV. The CDR3 is 12 amino acids. Trimming took off 0 bases at V and 6 bases at J, with 6 bases between the two ends. The CDR3 region is CASSLEKGEQYS. The CDR3, as DNA: TGTGCCAGCAGCTTAGAAAAGGGCGAGCAGTACTCC.

This clonotype was detected many times. Within a library made for alpha chains, this beta chain is off target, and its count is uninformative. The chain is built from TRBV20-1 and TRBJ1-5; D ambiguous. V lost 3 bases, J lost 4 bases, and 16 bases lay in between. This CDR3 region has 15 residues. Germline assignment: CDR1 DFQATT and CDR2 SNEGSKA (reference sequence). In nucleotides, the CDR3 is TGCAGTGCTAGGGAGGCGGGGAGGACTAATCAGCCCCAGCATTTT. Translating gives CSAREAGRTNQPQHF.

This clonotype was detected many times. This beta chain turned up in a library designed for alpha chains; as an off-target read, its abundance says little. This chain uses TRBV6-2 or TRBV6-3 with TRBJ2-3, with D possibly being TRBD1 or TRBD2 (5 bases each). There are 17 residues in the CDR3. Germline lookup yields CDR1 MNHEY and CDR2 SVGEGT. Between the trimmed V and J ends, which lost 7 bases and 6 bases, there was a span of 26 bases. The CDR3 DNA follows: TGTGCCAGCACTTCCTCCCGGGACCTAGGCCTCACGGATACGCAGTATTTT. Translating gives CASTSSRDLGLTDTQYF.

This clonotype was picked up many times. Little can be read into the size of this beta chain, an off-target read in a library designed for alpha chains. V is TRBV28 and J is TRBJ2-1; a weak D match, TRBD2 (6 bases). The germline gives CDR1 MDHEN, CDR2 SYDVKM. V gave up 4 bases and J gave up 0 bases, with 13 bases separating them. This CDR3 has 16 amino acids. The CDR3 here is CASSSIPGSSYNEQFF. In nucleotides, the CDR3 is TGTGCCAGCAGTTCGATCCCCGGGAGCTCCTACAATGAGCAGTTCTTC.

In its sample, this clonotype is medium-sized. This beta chain slipped into a library made for alpha chains as a stray read, so its size is not meaningful. This sequence joins TRBV24-1 and TRBJ2-3; D might be TRBD1 or TRBD2, each matching 5 bases. Germline CDR1 is KGHDR and CDR2 is SFDVKD. CDR3 length: 14 amino acids. V lost 4 bases and J 4 bases, leaving 11 bases between the germline ends. CDR3 loop: CATSDLEGPDTQYF. The CDR3 DNA is TGTGCCACCAGTGACCTAGAGGGACCAGATACGCAGTATTTT.

This clonotype occurred many times. This beta chain was picked up by a library intended for alpha chains and is off target, so its count carries little meaning. The chain combines TRBV6-2 or TRBV6-3 with TRBJ1-2; D possibly corresponds to TRBD1 (6 bases). Germline assignment: CDR1 MNHEY and CDR2 SVGEGT. The CDR3 contains 14 residues. V dropped 6 bases and J dropped 4 bases, with 15 bases sitting between them. This CDR3 is CASRIVTGSYGYTF. DNA of the CDR3: TGTGCCAGCAGAATCGTGACAGGAAGCTATGGCTACACCTTC.

Many counts were recorded for this clonotype. Little can be read into the size of this beta chain, an off-target read in a library designed for alpha chains. V is TRBV7-6 and J is TRBJ1-6; 7 positions match TRBD1. The CDR3 loop spans 16 amino acids. J lost 3 bases, V lost 5 bases, and 7 bases had no gene match. Germline values: CDR1 SGHVS, CDR2 FNYEAQ. CDR3 sequence (DNA): TGTGCCAGCAGCCCGCAGGGGGTAGGCTATAATTCACCCCTCCACTTT. Encoded protein: CASSPQGVGYNSPLHF.

This clonotype was seen only a few times. This beta chain is a stray sequence in a library constructed for alpha chains; its clone size is not meaningful. The chain recombines TRBV7-2 with TRBJ2-2; D could derive from TRBD1 or TRBD2 (5 bases each). This CDR3 is built from 15 residues. Germline V gives CDR1 SGHTA, CDR2 FQGNSA. Trimming shortened V by 5 bases and J by 3 bases, and 13 bases separated the two germline ends. The CDR3 DNA is TGTGCCAGCAGCCCCGAGGGGCTCTACACCGGGGAGCTGTTTTTT. Amino acids: CASSPEGLYTGELFF.

This clonotype was picked up many times. The library was built for alpha chains, so this beta chain is an off-target read and its size means little. This rearrangement joins TRBV19 to TRBJ2-2, with D tentatively TRBD1 (6 bases). The CDR3 is made up of 14 amino acids. Trimming removed 1 base at V and 5 bases at J, with 8 bases between. Germline CDR1 is LNHDA and CDR2 is SQIVND (reference sequence). CDR3 region: CASSIGGQTGELFF. The CDR3, as DNA: TGTGCCAGTAGTATAGGGGGACAAACCGGGGAGCTGTTTTTT.

By proportion, this clonotype is medium-sized. This beta chain came through as a stray read in a library set up for alpha chains, and its size says little. V is TRBV19 and J is TRBJ2-7; D might be TRBD1 (7 bases). CDR3 length: 14 residues. Trimming stripped 4 bases from V and 7 bases from J, with 17 bases between. Germline V gene sequence: CDR1 LNHDA, CDR2 SQIVND (reference sequence). For the CDR3, the DNA is TGTGCCAGTAGTACTACTTCACAGGGGACTGAGCAGTACTTC. Encoded protein: CASSTTSQGTEQYF.

This clonotype showed up many times. This beta chain is an off-target read within a library intended for alpha chains, so its frequency means little. This chain uses TRBV29-1 with TRBJ1-2; the D gene is possibly TRBD1 (6 bases). Looked up from germline, CDR1 is SQVTM and CDR2 is ANQGSEA. The CDR3 loop spans 14 amino acids. Trimming removed 5 bases from V and 4 bases from J, with 17 bases in between. The CDR3 protein is CSVWGPIGGYGYTF. The CDR3, as DNA: TGCAGCGTTTGGGGCCCCATAGGGGGCTATGGCTACACCTTC.

This clonotype was picked up a small number of times. A library prepared for alpha chains yielded this beta chain as an off-target read; its size is of little meaning. The chain couples TRBV25-1 to TRBJ1-3, with a possible D match to TRBD1 (6 bases). In germline, CDR1 is MGHDK, CDR2 SYGVNS. V lost 6 bases, J lost 2 bases, and 14 bases lay in between. The CDR3 is 15 amino acids. The CDR3 loop is CASRDSPRAGNTIYF. In nucleotides, the CDR3 is TGTGCCAGCAGGGACAGTCCTCGAGCTGGAAACACCATATATTTT.

This clonotype was picked up many times. Since it is a stray read in a library aimed at alpha chains, this beta chain has a size that is not meaningful. This rearrangement joins TRBV7-2 to TRBJ1-4; D is ambiguous. Germline-derived CDR1 and CDR2 are SGHTA and FQGNSA. This CDR3 has 15 residues. Trimming took 1 base from V and 5 from J, leaving 11 bases between them. The CDR3 reads CASSLVSGVNEKLFF. CDR3 nucleotide sequence: TGTGCCAGCAGCTTAGTCTCCGGGGTAAATGAAAAACTGTTTTTT.

In this sample, this clonotype turned up many times. This beta chain slipped into a library made for alpha chains as a stray read, so its size is not meaningful. The V and J genes are TRBV3-1 and TRBJ2-3, with 9 bases lining up with TRBD2. Germline values: CDR1 LGHDT, CDR2 YNNKEL (reference sequence). V dropped 2 bases and J dropped 11; count of bases not matched to a gene: 14. The CDR3 sequence is 16 residues long. The CDR3 DNA sequence: TGTGCCAGCAGCCAATTAGGGGCCGAAAAAGCGGGAGGGCAGTATTTT. As protein: CASSQLGAEKAGGQYF.

This clonotype turned up a few times. Since the library was made to target alpha chains, this beta chain is a stray read and its abundance is not meaningful. This chain links TRBV5-6 with TRBJ2-5; D is tentatively TRBD1 or TRBD2 (5 bases each). Trimming stripped 2 bases from V and 2 bases from J, with 10 bases between. This CDR3 has 14 amino acids. CDR1 and CDR2 (germline): SGHDT, YYEEEE. The CDR3 region has the DNA TGTGCCAGCAGCTTCTCCGGGACGCAAGAGACCCAGTACTTC. It is translated as CASSFSGTQETQYF.